This is a list of T cell receptor beta chains from one sample in a study of identical twins. TCRdb redid the calling of the 5' RACE reads with MiXCR, one entry per CDR3 protein. The table shows 1.5 million to 2 million distinct CDR3 sequences, with about 30% occurring only once. The sequencing input was cord blood. These TCRs come from a newborn girl in good health. CDR3s include the opening cysteine and the closing phenylalanine or tryptophan. A D gene is named only where the DNA matches it firmly. The size field is filled for only some rows; it gives once, few, many or a size class.

.	TRBV7-9	.	TRBJ1-3	CASSSGDGNTIYF	TGTGCCAGCAGCTCAGGGGACGGAAACACCATATATTTT
.	TRBV9	.	TRBJ2-2	CASSVALATGELFF	TGTGCCAGCAGCGTAGCTCTGGCTACCGGGGAGCTGTTTTTT
.	TRBV2	.	TRBJ1-1	CATPLQANTEAFF	TGTGCCACCCCGTTGCAGGCGAACACTGAGGCTTTCTTT
.	TRBV27	few	TRBJ1-2	CASSYRASYGYTF	TGTGCCAGCAGTTACAGGGCCTCCTATGGCTACACCTTC
TRBD2	TRBV10-3	.	TRBJ2-1	CAISDLTSGGYEQFF	TGTGCCATCAGTGATCTCACTAGCGGGGGATATGAGCAGTTCTTC
TRBD2	TRBV4-1	few	TRBJ2-5	CASSQWTSGHNEQYF	TGCGCCAGCAGCCAGTGGACTAGCGGGCACAATGAGCAGTACTTC
TRBD1	TRBV6-1	few	TRBJ2-3	CASSEVEGTGRYF	TGTGCCAGCAGTGAGGTCGAGGGGACAGGGAGGTATTTT
.	TRBV6-2/TRBV6-3	.	TRBJ1-5	CASKSQDQPQHF	TGTGCCAGCAAATCCCAGGATCAGCCCCAGCATTTT
.	TRBV20-1	.	TRBJ2-2	CSAREFGDINTGELFF	TGCAGTGCTAGAGAATTCGGGGACATCAACACCGGGGAGCTGTTTTTT
.	TRBV5-1	.	TRBJ2-7	CASRHTTYEQYF	TGCGCCAGCAGACACACTACCTACGAGCAGTACTTC
TRBD2	TRBV7-6	.	TRBJ2-5	CASSFSLAGVPRRETQYF	TGTGCCAGCAGCTTTTCCCTAGCGGGGGTTCCGCGTCGTGAGACCCAGTACTTC
TRBD2	TRBV7-9	few	TRBJ2-7	CASSSLAGADNEQYF	TGTGCCAGCAGCTCTCTAGCGGGGGCCGACAATGAGCAGTACTTC
TRBD2	TRBV7-2	.	TRBJ2-3	CASSGGLAAYTQYF	TGTGCCAGCAGCGGAGGACTAGCCGCTTATACGCAGTATTTT
.	TRBV7-2	few	TRBJ2-3	CASSPPQSIRRDTQYF	TGTGCCAGCAGCCCGCCCCAAAGTATTCGGAGAGATACGCAGTATTTT
TRBD1	TRBV9	once	TRBJ1-6	CASSAAGTGARALHF	TGTGCCAGCAGCGCGGCCGGGACAGGGGCTCGAGCCCTCCACTTT
TRBD2	TRBV4-2	.	TRBJ2-1	CASSPVGGGFSSSSYEQFF	TGTGCCAGCAGCCCGGTCGGGGGGGGATTCTCCTCCTCCTCCTACGAGCAGTTCTTC
TRBD1	TRBV15	.	TRBJ2-1	CATSGEGTGPIYNEQFF	TGTGCCACCAGCGGTGAAGGGACAGGTCCCATATACAATGAGCAGTTCTTC
.	TRBV6-6	.	TRBJ2-5	CASSSYSILETQYF	TGTGCCAGCAGTTCGTATAGCATCCTAGAGACCCAGTACTTC
.	TRBV20-1	.	TRBJ2-7	CSARDLRGLYEQYF	TGCAGTGCTAGAGATCTTCGGGGCCTATACGAGCAGTACTTC
TRBD1	TRBV20-1	.	TRBJ1-2	CRARPGQGPSNYGYTF	TGCAGGGCAAGACCGGGACAGGGACCTTCTAACTATGGCTACACCTTC
TRBD2	TRBV4-1	.	TRBJ2-1	CASSHIAGEQFF	TGCGCCAGCAGCCATATAGCGGGGGAGCAGTTCTTC
.	TRBV20-1	.	TRBJ2-6	CSPIDLGANVLTF	TGCAGCCCGATTGATCTCGGGGCCAACGTCCTGACTTTC
.	TRBV20-1	few	TRBJ2-7	CSAGLQSSYEQYF	TGCAGTGCGGGACTCCAGAGCTCCTACGAGCAGTACTTC
.	TRBV7-9	.	TRBJ2-1	CASSLEARPDEQFF	TGTGCCAGCAGCTTAGAAGCGAGGCCTGACGAGCAGTTCTTC
TRBD2	TRBV6-1	few	TRBJ2-3	CASDPSGRRSDTQYF	TGTGCCAGCGACCCTAGCGGTAGAAGGTCAGATACGCAGTATTTT
TRBD2	TRBV4-2	.	TRBJ2-1	CASSQAGGTNEQFF	TGTGCCAGCAGCCAAGCGGGAGGTACCAATGAGCAGTTCTTC
.	TRBV27	.	TRBJ2-4	CASSNGFAKNIQYF	TGTGCCAGCAGCAACGGGTTTGCCAAAAACATTCAGTACTTC
TRBD2	TRBV11-2	few	TRBJ2-2	CASSLRLAGGMNTGELFF	TGTGCCAGCAGCTTACGACTAGCGGGGGGTATGAACACCGGGGAGCTGTTTTTT
TRBD2	TRBV28	few	TRBJ2-1	CASSEREGYNEQFF	TGTGCCAGCAGCGAGCGGGAGGGGTACAATGAGCAGTTCTTC
.	TRBV20-1	.	TRBJ2-7	CSATSSLYEQYF	TGCAGTGCTACCTCCTCCCTCTACGAGCAGTACTTC
TRBD1	TRBV20-1	.	TRBJ1-6	CSARVPGQVFYVSPLHF	TGCAGTGCTAGAGTTCCGGGACAGGTCTTTTATGTGTCACCCCTCCACTTT
.	TRBV12-5	.	TRBJ2-5	CVKGIQETQYF	TGTGTCAAGGGAATTCAAGAGACCCAGTACTTC
.	TRBV30	.	TRBJ1-2	CAWSLQGKDGYTF	TGTGCCTGGAGTCTACAGGGTAAAGATGGCTACACCTTC